These T cell receptor beta chains were read from a single sample in a study of T-cell memory formation after mild COVID-19. TCRdb fed the 5' RACE reads into MiXCR, producing one record per CDR3 protein. This table holds about 310,000 distinct CDR3 sequences, roughly a fifth found once. Sequencing input: PBMCs or a T cell subset sorted from them (not recorded which). These receptors all stem from a man younger than 30 who had mild COVID-19 (a few samples of this study predate the infection). Cell type and time point are not known. Both conserved end residues are part of each CDR3. Fields, in order: J gene, V gene, D gene, clone size, CDR3 length, CDR3 DNA, CDR3 protein. A D gene is named only where the DNA matches it firmly. Rows give clone size only sometimes, using once, few, many, or a class for an expanded clone.

J gene: TRBJ1-1
V gene: TRBV5-4
D gene: -
clone size: few
CDR3 length: 15
CDR3 DNA: TGTGCCAGCAGCTTGGCAGAGGGGGGGAACACTGAAGCTTTCTTT
CDR3 protein: CASSLAEGGNTEAFF

J gene: TRBJ1-2
V gene: TRBV28
D gene: TRBD1
clone size: -
CDR3 length: 13
CDR3 DNA: TGTGCCAGCAGTCTGGACAGGGGGAGAGGCTACACCTTC
CDR3 protein: CASSLDRGRGYTF

J gene: TRBJ1-1
V gene: TRBV7-3
D gene: -
clone size: -
CDR3 length: 14
CDR3 DNA: TGTGCCAGCAGCTTACGGTCGGGGAACACTGAAGCTTTCTTT
CDR3 protein: CASSLRSGNTEAFF

J gene: TRBJ1-1
V gene: TRBV5-1
D gene: -
clone size: few
CDR3 length: 14
CDR3 DNA: TGCGCCAGCAGTTATGTTCGGGGGTACACTGAAGCTTTCTTT
CDR3 protein: CASSYVRGYTEAFF

J gene: TRBJ1-4
V gene: TRBV5-1
D gene: -
clone size: few
CDR3 length: 13
CDR3 DNA: TGCGCCAGCAGCCCCGGGGGAGATGAAAAACTGTTTTTT
CDR3 protein: CASSPGGDEKLFF

J gene: TRBJ2-1
V gene: TRBV5-1
D gene: -
clone size: many
CDR3 length: 15
CDR3 DNA: TGCGCCAGCAGCTTGTCAACCGTCTCCTACAATGAGCAGTTCTTC
CDR3 protein: CASSLSTVSYNEQFF

J gene: TRBJ2-1
V gene: TRBV7-2
D gene: -
clone size: -
CDR3 length: 14
CDR3 DNA: TGTGCCACGGGTGCAGCGGCATCCTACAATGAGCAGTTCTTC
CDR3 protein: CATGAAASYNEQFF

J gene: TRBJ1-2
V gene: TRBV4-2
D gene: -
clone size: -
CDR3 length: 16
CDR3 DNA: TGTGCCAGCAGCCAGGGGGGGCTAGACAGTCCGGGTGGCTACACCTTC
CDR3 protein: CASSQGGLDSPGGYTF

J gene: TRBJ1-1
V gene: TRBV20-1
D gene: TRBD1
clone size: -
CDR3 length: 11
CDR3 DNA: TGCAGTGCATCGGACAGGGCTGAAGCTTTCTTT
CDR3 protein: CSASDRAEAFF

J gene: TRBJ1-4
V gene: TRBV3-1
D gene: TRBD1
clone size: -
CDR3 length: 15
CDR3 DNA: TGTGCCAGCAGCTCCCTGGACAGGGAAGGCGAAAAACTGTTTTTT
CDR3 protein: CASSSLDREGEKLFF

J gene: TRBJ1-4
V gene: TRBV7-7
D gene: -
clone size: -
CDR3 length: 15
CDR3 DNA: TGTGCTAGCAGCTCGTCCCTCGGGGAAGCGGGAAAACTGTTTTTT
CDR3 protein: CASSSSLGEAGKLFF

J gene: TRBJ2-7
V gene: TRBV15
D gene: -
clone size: few
CDR3 length: 15
CDR3 DNA: TGTGCCACCAGCAGTTTCGGGGGCCGGAACTACGAGCAGTACTTC
CDR3 protein: CATSSFGGRNYEQYF

J gene: TRBJ2-1
V gene: TRBV7-3
D gene: -
clone size: -
CDR3 length: 14
CDR3 DNA: TGTGCCAGCAGCTCCCTCGGCACCTACAATGAGCAGTTCTTC
CDR3 protein: CASSSLGTYNEQFF

J gene: TRBJ1-1
V gene: TRBV6-5
D gene: TRBD1
clone size: few
CDR3 length: 18
CDR3 DNA: TGTGCCAGCAGAAACCGGACAGGGATAAGAGTCACGAACACTGAAGCTTTCTTT
CDR3 protein: CASRNRTGIRVTNTEAFF

J gene: TRBJ1-4
V gene: TRBV18
D gene: -
clone size: -
CDR3 length: 13
CDR3 DNA: TGTGCCAGCTCTCCCACTATGGGGGAAAAACTGTTTTTT
CDR3 protein: CASSPTMGEKLFF

J gene: TRBJ2-3
V gene: TRBV6-5
D gene: TRBD2
clone size: few
CDR3 length: 17
CDR3 DNA: TGTGCCAGCAGTTACTCCCGGGGGGGAACTGGCACAGATACGCAGTATTTT
CDR3 protein: CASSYSRGGTGTDTQYF

J gene: TRBJ2-5
V gene: TRBV6-1
D gene: -
clone size: few
CDR3 length: 15
CDR3 DNA: TGTGCCAGCAATAGGGGTAGGGTGTCATGGGAGACCCAGTACTTC
CDR3 protein: CASNRGRVSWETQYF

J gene: TRBJ2-5
V gene: TRBV3-1
D gene: TRBD2
clone size: -
CDR3 length: 22
CDR3 DNA: TGTGCCAGCAGCCAAGATCTCGCAGATCTGCGGGGGAGCGGTAAGCCCCAAGAGACCCAGTACTTC
CDR3 protein: CASSQDLADLRGSGKPQETQYF

J gene: TRBJ1-6
V gene: TRBV2
D gene: -
clone size: few
CDR3 length: 13
CDR3 DNA: TGTGCCAGCAGGGCGGTGTGGAATTCACCCCTCCACTTT
CDR3 protein: CASRAVWNSPLHF

J gene: TRBJ2-2
V gene: TRBV12-3/TRBV12-4
D gene: -
clone size: few
CDR3 length: 12
CDR3 DNA: TGTGCCAGCAGTCACGAGTCCGGGGAGCTGTTTTTT
CDR3 protein: CASSHESGELFF

J gene: TRBJ2-2
V gene: TRBV9
D gene: TRBD1
clone size: -
CDR3 length: 15
CDR3 DNA: TGTGCCAGCAGCACCAGGGACAGGCGGACCGGGGAGCTGTTTTTT
CDR3 protein: CASSTRDRRTGELFF

J gene: TRBJ2-5
V gene: TRBV3-1
D gene: TRBD2
clone size: -
CDR3 length: 16
CDR3 DNA: TGTGCCAGCAGCCCAAATAGCGGGGGGGCCCGAGAGACCCAGTACTTC
CDR3 protein: CASSPNSGGARETQYF

J gene: TRBJ2-1
V gene: TRBV20-1
D gene: -
clone size: -
CDR3 length: 10
CDR3 DNA: TGCAGTGCCGCGAGAGATGAGCAGTTCTTC
CDR3 protein: CSAARDEQFF

J gene: TRBJ2-7
V gene: TRBV7-2
D gene: -
clone size: few
CDR3 length: 11
CDR3 DNA: TGTGCCAGCAGCCCCGCTTGGGAGCAGTACTTC
CDR3 protein: CASSPAWEQYF

J gene: TRBJ2-1
V gene: TRBV7-9
D gene: -
clone size: few
CDR3 length: 16
CDR3 DNA: TGTGCCAGCAAGTCCCTGTGGGACCGCTCCTACAATGAGCAGTTCTTC
CDR3 protein: CASKSLWDRSYNEQFF

J gene: TRBJ2-2
V gene: TRBV12-5
D gene: -
clone size: few
CDR3 length: 15
CDR3 DNA: TGTGCTAGTGGTTTGGTACTGCAGGGTACCGGGGAGCTGTTTTTT
CDR3 protein: CASGLVLQGTGELFF

J gene: TRBJ2-3
V gene: TRBV4-1
D gene: -
clone size: -
CDR3 length: 15
CDR3 DNA: TGCGCCAGCAGCCAAGATTGGGGCACCACAGATACGCAGTATTTT
CDR3 protein: CASSQDWGTTDTQYF

J gene: TRBJ2-5
V gene: TRBV4-1
D gene: TRBD2
clone size: -
CDR3 length: 17
CDR3 DNA: TGCGCCAGCAGCCAAGGACGCGAGGGAGGGGCCCGCGAGACCCAGTACTTC
CDR3 protein: CASSQGREGGARETQYF

J gene: TRBJ2-1
V gene: TRBV5-1
D gene: TRBD2
clone size: -
CDR3 length: 14
CDR3 DNA: TGCGCCAGCAGCTGGGGACTAGCGGGGATAGAGCAGTTCTTC
CDR3 protein: CASSWGLAGIEQFF